One sample yielded the 15 T cell receptor beta chains listed below, sequenced in a study of CD8 T cells in Susac syndrome. The RNA, about 0.45 to 1 ug, was put through reverse transcription using random hexamers. MiXCR, applied by TCRdb to the immunoSEQ multiplex PCR reads, yields one record per CDR3 protein. Among 120,000 or so distinct CDR3 sequences listed, 90% to 95% were seen once. Sequencing was performed on CD4+ T cells from PBMCs. These receptors all stem from a human donor in good health.

The V and J genes are TRBV12-3 or TRBV12-4 and TRBJ2-1, with TRBD2 identical over 9 bases. The CDR3 has 15 amino acids. Germline trimming cut 5 bases from V and 6 bases from J; bases unmatched to any gene: 8. The CDR3: CASSTRAGGVNEQFF. DNA for the CDR3: TGTGCCAGCAGTACGAGGGCGGGAGGGGTCAATGAGCAGTTCTTC.

This clonotype was observed a few times. This chain connects TRBV30 to TRBJ1-2; 9 nucleotides align to TRBD1. CDR1 and CDR2 (germline): GTSNPN, SVGIG (reference sequence). CDR3 length: 13 amino acids. V shed 7 bases, J shed 3 bases, and the junction held 6 bases outside the gene matches. CDR3 sequence reads: CASSGQGYYGYTF. CDR3 nucleotides: TGTGCCTCCTCAGGACAGGGGTACTATGGCTACACCTTC.

The chain employs TRBV5-1 and TRBJ2-7; 9 positions match TRBD1. The V and J ends lost 4 bases and 2 bases, in that order; junction bases with no gene match: 4. Germline CDR1 is SGHRS and CDR2 is YFSETQ. The CDR3 contains 14 residues. The CDR3 coding sequence is TGCGCCAGCAGCCCCCGGGACAGGGCCTACGAGCAGTACTTC. It is translated as CASSPRDRAYEQYF.

The chain has TRBV7-2 and TRBJ2-3; D is unclear. The CDR3 loop spans 14 amino acids. The V end was cut by 6 bases, the J end by 5 bases, with 15 bases between. CDR1 is SGHTA and CDR2 is FQGNSA in the germline V gene. The CDR3 DNA is TGTGCCAGCAGATTAACCCTCTGGGGAGATACGCAGTATTTT. It translates to CASRLTLWGDTQYF.

The chain joins TRBV27 to TRBJ2-1; 10 bases align to TRBD2. This CDR3 has 13 residues. Germline V CDR1 and CDR2: MNHEY, SMNVEV (reference sequence). V shed 10 bases, J shed 6 bases, and the junction held 6 bases outside the gene matches. As DNA, the CDR3 is TGTGCCATACGGACTAGCGGAGCCAATGAGCAGTTCTTC. This codes for CAIRTSGANEQFF.

This clonotype appeared a few times. This chain links TRBV24-1 with TRBJ2-1; tentative D call: TRBD2 (5 bases). The CDR3 is 15 amino acids. Per the germline V gene, CDR1 is KGHDR and CDR2 is SFDVKD. The ends were cut back, 0 bases at V and 8 bases at J, with 13 bases in the middle. CDR3 sequence (DNA): TGTGCCACCAGTGATTTGCAAGTCTTGGGAGATGAGCAGTTCTTC. Translation gives CATSDLQVLGDEQFF.

V is TRBV7-2 and J is TRBJ2-1; D remains ambiguous. The CDR3 extends over 15 amino acids. Germline loops: CDR1 SGHTA, CDR2 FQGNSA. Trimming removed 1 base from V and 0 bases from J, with 7 bases in between. Here the CDR3 reads CASSLEVLSYNEQFF. DNA for the CDR3: TGTGCCAGCAGCTTAGAGGTCCTCTCCTACAATGAGCAGTTCTTC.

The table lists this clonotype with a count of one. This sequence joins TRBV24-1 and TRBJ2-1; 9 bases are a match to TRBD2. V shed 3 bases and J 7 bases; nucleotides not matched to a gene: 9. This CDR3 region has 16 residues. Germline CDR1 is KGHDR and CDR2 is SFDVKD. CDR3 coding DNA: TGTGCCACCAGTGATCCTTCAGCGGGAGGTCGGAATGAGCAGTTCTTC. It translates to CATSDPSAGGRNEQFF.

The rearrangement uses TRBV6-6 and TRBJ1-4; 7 nucleotides agree with TRBD1. The CDR3 is made up of 15 amino acids. Trimming removed 6 bases from V and 5 bases from J; junction bases left unmatched: 9. Germline assignment: CDR1 MNHNY and CDR2 SVGAGI (reference sequence). The CDR3 protein is CASRYKRQGNEKLFF. The CDR3 DNA follows: TGTGCCAGCAGGTATAAACGACAGGGAAATGAAAAACTGTTTTTT.

This chain joins TRBV19 and TRBJ1-1, with D uncertain. The CDR3 runs 16 residues. CDR1 and CDR2 from the germline V gene are LNHDA and SQIVND (reference sequence). V lost 8 bases and J lost 4, with 23 bases in between. The CDR3 is CASSKKGPGPFTEAFF. CDR3 bases: TGTGCCAGTTCGAAAAAGGGCCCTGGGCCTTTCACTGAAGCTTTCTTT. The variable domain in full, with the rest retrieved from reference TRBV19 and TRBJ1-1, is DGGITQSPKYLFRKEGQNVTLSCEQNLNHDAMYWYRQDPGQGLRLIYYSQIVNDFQKGDIAEGYSVSREKKESFPLTVTSAQKNPTAFYLCASSKKGPGPFTEAFFGQGTRLTVV.

The chain employs TRBV24-1 and TRBJ2-3; D remains unclear. Germline CDR1 KGHDR, CDR2 SFDVKD. The V end lost 7 bases, the J end lost 0 bases, and 7 bases lay between the germline ends. The CDR3 is 13 residues long. Written as DNA, the CDR3 is TGTGCCACCAGCGCGGAGAGCACAGATACGCAGTATTTT. Translation: CATSAESTDTQYF.

The genes are TRBV28 and TRBJ2-7; D unclear. The germline CDR1 and CDR2 sequences are MDHEN and SYDVKM. The germline V and J ends were trimmed by 3 bases and 5 bases, with 2 bases remaining between them. The CDR3 sequence is 10 residues long. CDR3 DNA: TGTGCCAGCAGTTTCCACGAGCAGTACTTC. This codes for CASSFHEQYF.

The chain carries TRBV2 and TRBJ2-1; 12 bases map to TRBD2. Looked up from germline, CDR1 is SNHLY and CDR2 is FYNNEI. CDR3 length equals 16 residues. V was clipped by 6 bases and J by 6 bases; unmatched bases: 9. The CDR3 nucleotides are TGTGCCAGCAGCTCCGCAGGACTAGCGGGGATCAATGAGCAGTTCTTC. It encodes CASSSAGLAGINEQFF.

This sequence joins TRBV6-1 and TRBJ2-7, with D uncertain. V was pared by 6 bases and J by 2 bases, with 8 bases between. CDR1 and CDR2 from the germline V gene are MNHNS and SASEGT. This CDR3 is built from 12 residues. The CDR3 region is CASSPDTYEQYF. CDR3 sequence (DNA): TGTGCCAGCAGCCCCGATACCTACGAGCAGTACTTC.

The rearrangement joins TRBV18 to TRBJ2-5, with D perhaps matching TRBD1 (5 bases). From germline, CDR1 is KGHSH and CDR2 LQKENI. V gave up 2 bases and J gave up 4 bases, with 17 bases separating them. The length of the CDR3 is 16 residues. The CDR3 coding sequence is TGTGCCAGCTCACCAAGCCGGGCGACAGATAGAGAGACCCAGTACTTC. Its translation: CASSPSRATDRETQYF.